This T cell receptor beta chain was identified in a study of blood T cells in healthy people across ages. Broader study findings: Significant beta diversity loss was already apparent by age roughly 43, declining roughly linearly.

Regarding this clonotype: Antigen: not known.

CDR3 length: 16 residues. The germline V and J ends were trimmed by 0 bases and 1 base, with 11 bases remaining between them. Per germline, CDR1 SGDLS and CDR2 YYNGEE. Through a sample-barcoded 5' primer and a J-beta primer mix, a second PCR was run for about 6 to 11 cycles. TCRdb fed the 5' RACE reads into MiXCR, producing one record per CDR3 protein. The data show 1.5 million to 2 million distinct CDR3 sequences, with 40% to 55% seen just once and around 2.1% held by the top ten. The sample was blood. This clonotype was sampled from a woman aged 40 to 50 in good health. The chain recombines TRBV9 with TRBJ2-4; D not certain. The CDR3 region has the DNA TGTGCCAGCAGCGTAGACGAGGCGTCGGCCAAAAACATTCAGTACTTC. This sequence encodes CASSVDEASAKNIQYF.